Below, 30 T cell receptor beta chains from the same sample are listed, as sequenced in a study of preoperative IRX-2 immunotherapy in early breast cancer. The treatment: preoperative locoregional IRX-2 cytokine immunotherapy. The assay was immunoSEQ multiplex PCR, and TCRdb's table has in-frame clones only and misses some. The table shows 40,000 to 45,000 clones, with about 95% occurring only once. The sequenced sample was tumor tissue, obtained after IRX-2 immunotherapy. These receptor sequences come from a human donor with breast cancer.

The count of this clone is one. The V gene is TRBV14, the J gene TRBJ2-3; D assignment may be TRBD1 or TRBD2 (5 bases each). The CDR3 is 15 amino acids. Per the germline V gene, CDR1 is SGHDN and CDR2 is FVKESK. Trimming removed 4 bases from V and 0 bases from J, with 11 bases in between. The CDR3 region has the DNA TGTGCCAGCAGCCCCGGGTGGGGGAGCACAGATACGCAGTATTTT. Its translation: CASSPGWGSTDTQYF.

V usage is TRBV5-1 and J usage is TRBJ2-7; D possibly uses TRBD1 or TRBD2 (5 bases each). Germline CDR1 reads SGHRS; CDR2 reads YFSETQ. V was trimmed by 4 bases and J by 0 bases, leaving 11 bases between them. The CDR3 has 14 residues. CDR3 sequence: CASSHGTASYEQYF. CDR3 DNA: TGCGCCAGCAGCCACGGGACCGCCTCCTACGAGCAGTACTTC.

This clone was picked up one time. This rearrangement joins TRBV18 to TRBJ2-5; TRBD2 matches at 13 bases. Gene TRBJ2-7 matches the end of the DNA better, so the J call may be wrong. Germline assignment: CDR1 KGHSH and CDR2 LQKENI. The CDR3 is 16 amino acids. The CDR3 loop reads CASSPGLAGVSYEQYF. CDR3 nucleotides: TGTGCCAGCTCACCAGGACTAGCGGGAGTCTCCTACGAGCAGTACTTC.

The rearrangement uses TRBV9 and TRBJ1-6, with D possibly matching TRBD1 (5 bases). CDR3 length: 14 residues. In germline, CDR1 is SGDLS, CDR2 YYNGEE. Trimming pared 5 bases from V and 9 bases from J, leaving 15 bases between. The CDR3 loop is CASSREGTASPLHF. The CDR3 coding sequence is TGTGCCAGCAGTCGGGAGGGGACGGCTTCACCCCTCCACTTT.

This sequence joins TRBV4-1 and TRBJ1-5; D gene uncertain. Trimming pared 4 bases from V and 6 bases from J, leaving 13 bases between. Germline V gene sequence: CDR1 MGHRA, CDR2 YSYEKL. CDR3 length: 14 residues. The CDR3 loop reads CASSPSGLTQPQHF. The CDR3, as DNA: TGCGCCAGCAGCCCATCTGGACTGACTCAGCCCCAGCATTTT.

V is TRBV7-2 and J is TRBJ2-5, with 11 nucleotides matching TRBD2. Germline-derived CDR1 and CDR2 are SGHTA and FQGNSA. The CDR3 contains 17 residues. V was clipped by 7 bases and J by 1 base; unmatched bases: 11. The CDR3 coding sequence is TGTGCCAGCACCCCTGGGGGAGGGACTAGCGGCCAAGAGACCCAGTACTTC. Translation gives CASTPGGGTSGQETQYF.

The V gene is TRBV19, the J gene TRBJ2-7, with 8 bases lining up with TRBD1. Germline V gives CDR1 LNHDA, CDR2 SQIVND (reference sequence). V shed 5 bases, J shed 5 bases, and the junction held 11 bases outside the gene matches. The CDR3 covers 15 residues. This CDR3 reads CASSQGGQGGNEQYF. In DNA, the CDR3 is TGTGCCAGTAGTCAAGGTGGACAGGGCGGCAACGAGCAGTACTTC.

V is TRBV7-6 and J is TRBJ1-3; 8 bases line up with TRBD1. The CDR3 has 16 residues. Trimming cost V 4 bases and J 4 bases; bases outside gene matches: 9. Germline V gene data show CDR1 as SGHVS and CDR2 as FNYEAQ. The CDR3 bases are TGTGCCAGCAGCTCCGGGACAGGCCGAATCGGAAACACCATATATTTT. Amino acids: CASSSGTGRIGNTIYF.

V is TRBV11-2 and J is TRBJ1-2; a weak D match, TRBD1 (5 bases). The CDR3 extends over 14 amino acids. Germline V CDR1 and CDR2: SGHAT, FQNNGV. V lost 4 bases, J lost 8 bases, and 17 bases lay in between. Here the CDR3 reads CASSSGGEGGGYTF. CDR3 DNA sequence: TGTGCCAGCAGCTCTGGGGGGGAGGGTGGCGGCTACACCTTC.

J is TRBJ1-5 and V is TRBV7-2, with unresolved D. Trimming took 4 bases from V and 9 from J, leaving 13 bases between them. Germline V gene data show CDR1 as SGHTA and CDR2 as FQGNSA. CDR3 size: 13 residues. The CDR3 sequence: CASSSTTGWPQHF. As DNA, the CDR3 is TGTGCCAGCAGCTCTACCACGGGCTGGCCCCAGCATTTT.

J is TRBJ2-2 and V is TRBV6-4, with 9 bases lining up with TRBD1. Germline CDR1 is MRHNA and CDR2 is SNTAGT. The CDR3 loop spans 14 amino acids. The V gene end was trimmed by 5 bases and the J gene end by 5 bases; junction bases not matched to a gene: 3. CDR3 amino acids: CASSTGGATGELFF. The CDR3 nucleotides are TGTGCCAGCAGTACAGGGGGCGCAACCGGGGAGCTGTTTTTT.

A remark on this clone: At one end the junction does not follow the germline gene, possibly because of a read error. CDR3 nucleotides: TGTGCCAGCTCACCAGAAATGCTAGCGGGAGTGACGCGGGGTGAGCTGTTCTTC. Residues: CASSPEMLAGVTRGELFF. The J gene is TRBJ2-1, the V gene TRBV18, with 10 bases identical to TRBD2. The CDR3 totals 18 residues. CDR1 is KGHSH and CDR2 is LQKENI in the germline V gene.

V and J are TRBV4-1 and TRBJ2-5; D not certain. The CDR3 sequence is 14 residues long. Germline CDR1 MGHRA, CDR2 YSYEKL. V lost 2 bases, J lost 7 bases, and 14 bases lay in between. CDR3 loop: CASSQLTAGRTQYF. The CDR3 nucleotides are TGCGCCAGCAGCCAACTGACGGCCGGTCGGACCCAGTACTTC.

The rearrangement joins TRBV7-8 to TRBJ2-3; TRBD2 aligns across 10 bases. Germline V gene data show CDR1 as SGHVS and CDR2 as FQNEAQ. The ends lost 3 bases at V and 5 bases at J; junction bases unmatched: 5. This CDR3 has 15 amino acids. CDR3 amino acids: CASSLLAGVVDTQYF. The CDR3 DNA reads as TGTGCCAGCAGCTTGCTAGCGGGAGTGGTAGATACGCAGTATTTT.

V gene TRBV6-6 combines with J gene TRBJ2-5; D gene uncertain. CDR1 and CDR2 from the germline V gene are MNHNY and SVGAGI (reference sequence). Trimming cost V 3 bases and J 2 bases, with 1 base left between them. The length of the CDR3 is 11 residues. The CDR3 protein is CASSYQETQYF. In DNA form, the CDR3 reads TGTGCCAGCAGTTATCAAGAGACCCAGTACTTC.

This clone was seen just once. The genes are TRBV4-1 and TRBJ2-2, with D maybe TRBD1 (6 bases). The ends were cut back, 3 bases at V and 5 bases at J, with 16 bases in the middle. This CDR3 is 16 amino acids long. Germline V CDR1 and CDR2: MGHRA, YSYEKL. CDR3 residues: CASSQGMGHATGELFF. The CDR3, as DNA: TGCGCCAGCAGCCAGGGGATGGGACACGCTACCGGGGAGCTGTTTTTT.

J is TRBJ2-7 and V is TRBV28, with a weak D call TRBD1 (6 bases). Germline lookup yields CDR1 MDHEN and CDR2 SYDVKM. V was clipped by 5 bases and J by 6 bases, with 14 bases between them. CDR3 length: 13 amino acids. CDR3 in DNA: TGTGCCAGCAGTAGACTTAGGACAGCCGAGCAGTACTTC. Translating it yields CASSRLRTAEQYF.

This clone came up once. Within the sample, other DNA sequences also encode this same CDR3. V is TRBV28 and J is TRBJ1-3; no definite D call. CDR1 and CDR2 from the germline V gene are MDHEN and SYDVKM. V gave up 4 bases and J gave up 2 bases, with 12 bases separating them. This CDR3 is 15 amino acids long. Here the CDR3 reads CASSSELPTGNTIYF. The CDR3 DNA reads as TGTGCCAGCAGTTCCGAACTTCCTACTGGAAACACCATATATTTT.

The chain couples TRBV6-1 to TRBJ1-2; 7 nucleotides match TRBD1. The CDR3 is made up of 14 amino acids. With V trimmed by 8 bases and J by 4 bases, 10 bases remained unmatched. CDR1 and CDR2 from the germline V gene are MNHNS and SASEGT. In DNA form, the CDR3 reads TGTGCCAGCCGAAACCCGACAGGGCCCTATGGCTACACCTTC. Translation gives CASRNPTGPYGYTF.

The CDR3 sequence is CASSLGPTGAGNTIYF. Here the CDR3 DNA reads TGTGCCAGCAGCTTAGGGCCGACAGGGGCCGGAAACACCATATATTTT. The rearrangement uses TRBV7-2 and TRBJ1-3; TRBD1 agrees at 8 bases. J gave up 4 bases and V 1 base, and 6 bases lay outside the gene matches. Germline V gene data show CDR1 as SGHTA and CDR2 as FQGNSA. The CDR3 is 16 amino acids.

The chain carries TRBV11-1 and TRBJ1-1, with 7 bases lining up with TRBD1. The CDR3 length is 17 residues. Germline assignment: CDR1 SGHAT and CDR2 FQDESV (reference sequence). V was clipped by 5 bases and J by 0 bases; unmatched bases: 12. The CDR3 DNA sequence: TGTGCCAGCAGCCTCAATAGACAGGGAAAAATGAACACTGAAGCTTTCTTT. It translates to CASSLNRQGKMNTEAFF.

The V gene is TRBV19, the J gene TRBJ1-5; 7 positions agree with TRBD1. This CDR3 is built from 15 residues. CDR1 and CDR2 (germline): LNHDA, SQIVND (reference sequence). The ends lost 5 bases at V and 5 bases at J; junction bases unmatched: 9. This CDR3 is CASSAADRDYQPQHF. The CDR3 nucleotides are TGTGCCAGTAGTGCGGCAGACAGGGATTATCAGCCCCAGCATTTT.

The CDR3 nucleotides read TGTGCCACCAGCAGTCGGCGCTTCGGCGGACAATACAATGAGCAGTTCTTC. Translating gives CATSSRRFGGQYNEQFF. This chain uses TRBV15 with TRBJ2-1, with D possibly being TRBD1 (5 bases). In germline, CDR1 is LNHNV, CDR2 YYDKDF (reference sequence). The V gene lost 3 bases and the J gene lost 4 bases, with 19 bases spanning the gap. The CDR3 contains 17 residues. The full variable domain, with the rest looked up from reference TRBV15 and TRBJ2-1, is DAMVIQNPRYQVTQFGKPVTLSCSQTLNHNVMYWYQQKSSQAPKLLFHYYDKDFNNEADTPDNFQSRRPNTSFCFLDIRSPGLGDTAMYLCATSSRRFGGQYNEQFFGPGTRLTVL.

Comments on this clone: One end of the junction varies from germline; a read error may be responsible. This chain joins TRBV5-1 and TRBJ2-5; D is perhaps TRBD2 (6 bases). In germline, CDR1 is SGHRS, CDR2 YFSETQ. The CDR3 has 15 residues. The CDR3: CASSLARGEQETQYF. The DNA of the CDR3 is TGCGCCAGCAGTTTGGCCCGCGGGGAACAAGAGACCCAGTACTTC.

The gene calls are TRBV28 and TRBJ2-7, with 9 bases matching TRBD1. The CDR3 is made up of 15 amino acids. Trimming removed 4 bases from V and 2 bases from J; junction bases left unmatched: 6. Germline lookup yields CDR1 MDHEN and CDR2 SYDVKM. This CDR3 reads CASSSWTGAPYEQYF. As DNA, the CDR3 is TGTGCCAGCAGTTCTTGGACAGGGGCCCCCTACGAGCAGTACTTC.

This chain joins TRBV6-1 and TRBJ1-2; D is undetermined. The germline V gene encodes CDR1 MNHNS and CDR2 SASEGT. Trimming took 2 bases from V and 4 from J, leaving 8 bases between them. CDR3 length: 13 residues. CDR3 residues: CASSEYLSYGYTF. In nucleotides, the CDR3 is TGTGCCAGCAGTGAATATTTAAGCTATGGCTACACCTTC.

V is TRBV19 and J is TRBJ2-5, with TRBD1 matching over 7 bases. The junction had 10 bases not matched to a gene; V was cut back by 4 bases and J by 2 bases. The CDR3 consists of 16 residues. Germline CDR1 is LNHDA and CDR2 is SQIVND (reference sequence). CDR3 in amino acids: CASSKPAGTVQETQYF. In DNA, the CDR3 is TGTGCCAGTAGTAAGCCAGCCGGGACAGTACAAGAGACCCAGTACTTC.

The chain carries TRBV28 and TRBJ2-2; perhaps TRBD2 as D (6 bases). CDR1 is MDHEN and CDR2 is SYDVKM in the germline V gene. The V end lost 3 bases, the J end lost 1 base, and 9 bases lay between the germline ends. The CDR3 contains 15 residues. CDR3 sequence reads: CASSFGGENTGELFF. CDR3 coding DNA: TGTGCCAGCAGTTTCGGGGGAGAGAACACCGGGGAGCTGTTTTTT.

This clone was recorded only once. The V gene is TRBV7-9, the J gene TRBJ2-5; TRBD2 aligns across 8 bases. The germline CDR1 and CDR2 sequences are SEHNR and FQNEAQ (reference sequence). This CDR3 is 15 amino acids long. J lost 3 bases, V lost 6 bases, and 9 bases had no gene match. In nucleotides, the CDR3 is TGTGCCAGCAGTGAAAGGGTAGCGGGAAAAGAGACCCAGTACTTC. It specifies CASSERVAGKETQYF.

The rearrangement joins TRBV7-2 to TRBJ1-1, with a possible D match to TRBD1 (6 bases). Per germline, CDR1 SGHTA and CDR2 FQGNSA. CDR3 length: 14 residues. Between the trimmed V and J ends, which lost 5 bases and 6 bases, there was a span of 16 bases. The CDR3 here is CASSQLGQVPEAFF. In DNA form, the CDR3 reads TGTGCCAGCAGCCAGCTGGGACAAGTTCCTGAAGCTTTCTTT.